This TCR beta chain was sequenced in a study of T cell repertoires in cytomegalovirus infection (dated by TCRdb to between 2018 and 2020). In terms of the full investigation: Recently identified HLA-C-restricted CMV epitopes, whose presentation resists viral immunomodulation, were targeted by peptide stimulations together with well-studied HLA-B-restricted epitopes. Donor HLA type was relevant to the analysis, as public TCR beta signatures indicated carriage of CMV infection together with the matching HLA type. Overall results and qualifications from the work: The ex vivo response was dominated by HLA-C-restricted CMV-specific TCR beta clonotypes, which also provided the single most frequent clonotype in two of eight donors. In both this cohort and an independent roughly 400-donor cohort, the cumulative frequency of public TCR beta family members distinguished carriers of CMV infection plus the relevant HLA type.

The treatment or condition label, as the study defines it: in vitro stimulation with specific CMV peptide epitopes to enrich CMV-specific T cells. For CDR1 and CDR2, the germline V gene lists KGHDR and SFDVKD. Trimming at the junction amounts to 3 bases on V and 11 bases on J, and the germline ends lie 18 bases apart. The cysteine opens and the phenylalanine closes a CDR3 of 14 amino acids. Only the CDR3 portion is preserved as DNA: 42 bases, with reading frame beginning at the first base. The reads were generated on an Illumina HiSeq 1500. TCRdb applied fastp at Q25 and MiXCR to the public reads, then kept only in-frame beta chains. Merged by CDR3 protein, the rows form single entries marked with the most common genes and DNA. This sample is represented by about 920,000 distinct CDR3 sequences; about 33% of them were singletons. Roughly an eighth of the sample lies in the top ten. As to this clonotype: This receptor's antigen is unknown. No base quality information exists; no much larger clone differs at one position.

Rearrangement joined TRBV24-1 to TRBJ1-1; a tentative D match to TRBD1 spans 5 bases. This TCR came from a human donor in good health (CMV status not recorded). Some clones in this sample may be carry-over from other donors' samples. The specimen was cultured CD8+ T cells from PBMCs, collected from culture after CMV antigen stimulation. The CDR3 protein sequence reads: CATSDPRGDPSAFF. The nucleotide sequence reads TGTGCCACCAGTGATCCCCGGGGCGACCCGAGCGCTTTCTTT.